This T cell receptor beta chain was found in a study of cytomegalovirus exposure and HLA in healthy donors. With 60 Vbeta and 13 Jbeta primers, the PCR was carried out. Some clones are missing from TCRdb's copy, which holds only in-frame ones; the method was immunoSEQ multiplex PCR. The table for this sample gives roughly 84,000 clones. Input material: PBMCs. This sequence was found in a man aged 50-60 years in good health and CMV-seronegative.

CDR3 region: CASSPTRQGATMNTEAFF. The CDR3 DNA sequence: TGTGCCAGCAGCCCCACCAGACAGGGGGCAACCATGAACACTGAAGCTTTCTTT. The V gene is TRBV14, the J gene TRBJ1-1; TRBD1 matches 10 bases. V shed 4 bases, J shed 0 bases, and the junction held 11 bases outside the gene matches. The CDR3 is 18 residues long. CDR1 is SGHDN and CDR2 is FVKESK in the germline V gene.